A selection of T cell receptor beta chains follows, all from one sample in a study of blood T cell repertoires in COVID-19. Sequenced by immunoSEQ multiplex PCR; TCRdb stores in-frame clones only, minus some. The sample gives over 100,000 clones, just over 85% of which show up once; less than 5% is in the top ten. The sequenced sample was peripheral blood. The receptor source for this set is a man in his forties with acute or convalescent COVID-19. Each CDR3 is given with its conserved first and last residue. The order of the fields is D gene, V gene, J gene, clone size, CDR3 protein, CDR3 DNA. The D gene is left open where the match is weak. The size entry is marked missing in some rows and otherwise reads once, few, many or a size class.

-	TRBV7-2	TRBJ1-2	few	CASSSIGGQQGITRGYTF	TGTGCCAGCAGCTCCATAGGCGGTCAACAGGGCATCACCCGGGGCTACACCTTC
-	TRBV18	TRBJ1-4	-	CASSPPRVEKLFF	TGTGCCAGCTCACCACCCCGCGTTGAAAAACTGTTTTTT
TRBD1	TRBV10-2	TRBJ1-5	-	CASQSGQGVNQPQHF	TGCGCCAGCCAATCGGGACAGGGGGTCAATCAGCCCCAGCATTTT
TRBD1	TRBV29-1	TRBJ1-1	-	CSVPTGVGRAFF	TGCAGCGTCCCGACAGGGGTCGGTCGGGCTTTCTTT
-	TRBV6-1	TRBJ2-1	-	CASSDIAPSYNEQFF	TGTGCCAGCAGTGACATAGCGCCTTCCTACAATGAGCAGTTCTTC
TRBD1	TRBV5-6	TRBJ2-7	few	CASSYLPGQGLGEQYF	TGTGCCAGCAGCTACTTACCGGGACAGGGGCTAGGCGAGCAGTACTTC
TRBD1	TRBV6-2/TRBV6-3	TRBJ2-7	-	CASSTGGWIYEQYF	TGTGCCAGCAGTACAGGGGGCTGGATATACGAGCAGTACTTC
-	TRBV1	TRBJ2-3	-	CTSSQVPSPSADTQYF	TGCACCAGCAGCCAAGTTCCCTCCCCCAGTGCAGATACGCAGTATTTT
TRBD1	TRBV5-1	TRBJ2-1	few	CASSLAGTVNNEQFF	TGCGCCAGCAGCTTGGCCGGGACAGTAAACAATGAGCAGTTCTTC
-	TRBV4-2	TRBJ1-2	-	CASSPDPRDNGYTF	TGTGCCAGCAGCCCCGACCCCAGGGATAATGGCTACACCTTC
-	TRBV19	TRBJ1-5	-	CASSIVGHNNQPQHF	TGTGCCAGTAGTATAGTGGGGCACAACAATCAGCCCCAGCATTTT
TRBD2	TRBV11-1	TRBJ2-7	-	CASSQQGLAGYEQYF	TGTGCCAGCAGCCAGCAAGGACTAGCGGGCTACGAGCAGTACTTC
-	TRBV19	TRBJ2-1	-	CASSSQVVNEQFF	TGTGCCAGTAGTTCCCAGGTTGTCAATGAGCAGTTCTTC
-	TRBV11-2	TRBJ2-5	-	CASTGQETQYF	TGTGCCAGCACGGGCCAAGAGACCCAGTACTTC
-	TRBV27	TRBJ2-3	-	CASSPWGRTDTQYF	TGTGCCAGCAGTCCCTGGGGGCGGACAGATACGCAGTATTTT
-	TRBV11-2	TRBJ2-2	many	CASSARTRTGELFF	TGTGCCAGCAGCGCTCGGACACGCACCGGGGAGCTGTTTTTT
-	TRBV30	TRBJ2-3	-	CAAGTHGGDTQYF	TGTGCCGCGGGGACTCATGGGGGAGATACGCAGTATTTT
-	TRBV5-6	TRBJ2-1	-	CASSLGGPRRGSSYNEQFF	TGTGCCAGCAGCTTGGGGGGGCCCCGGCGGGGGAGCTCCTACAATGAGCAGTTCTTC
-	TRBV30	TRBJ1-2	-	CAWSEAGNGYGYTF	TGTGCCTGGAGTGAAGCAGGTAACGGCTATGGCTACACCTTC
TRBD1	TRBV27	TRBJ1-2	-	CASSSGGTVYGYTF	TGTGCCAGCAGTTCAGGGGGGACCGTCTATGGCTACACCTTC
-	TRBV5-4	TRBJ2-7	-	CASSPYSGVSYEQYF	TGTGCCAGCAGCCCCTACTCCGGGGTGTCCTACGAGCAGTACTTC